These T cell receptor beta chains were read from a single sample in a study of T cells in Graves' hyperthyroidism and ophthalmopathy. TCRdb used MiXCR to reprocess the multiplex PCR reads, holding one entry per CDR3 protein. The table lists 600,000 to 750,000 distinct CDR3 sequences, roughly 17% of them singletons. Sequencing input: blood. Receptor source: a man over 45 with Graves' hyperthyroidism. CDR3s include the opening cysteine and the closing phenylalanine or tryptophan. A D gene is named only where the DNA matches it firmly. Size is omitted from some rows. Given values are once, few, many or a class for expanded clones.

d_call: .; j_call: TRBJ2-1; clone_size: few; v_call: TRBV7-2; cdr3_aa: CASSLAGGIYNEQFF; cdr3_nt: TGTGCCAGCAGCTTAGCGGGAGGTATCTACAATGAGCAGTTCTTC
d_call: .; j_call: TRBJ1-5; clone_size: .; v_call: TRBV6-2/TRBV6-3; cdr3_aa: CASSYDRSRGNQPQHF; cdr3_nt: TGTGCCAGCAGTTATGACCGATCTAGGGGCAATCAGCCCCAGCATTTT
d_call: .; j_call: TRBJ2-7; clone_size: many; v_call: TRBV29-1; cdr3_aa: CSVDPGGHEQYF; cdr3_nt: TGCAGCGTTGATCCCGGGGGACACGAGCAGTACTTC
d_call: .; j_call: TRBJ1-1; clone_size: many; v_call: TRBV30; cdr3_aa: CAWRTGPNTEAFF; cdr3_nt: TGTGCCTGGAGGACAGGTCCCAACACTGAAGCTTTCTTT
d_call: .; j_call: TRBJ2-1; clone_size: .; v_call: TRBV28; cdr3_aa: CASSTTITGNEQFF; cdr3_nt: TGTGCCAGCAGTACGACGATCACAGGAAATGAGCAGTTCTTC
d_call: TRBD2; j_call: TRBJ2-7; clone_size: many; v_call: TRBV11-2; cdr3_aa: CASSSGLAGGKVYEQYF; cdr3_nt: TGTGCCAGCAGCTCCGGACTAGCGGGAGGGAAAGTCTACGAGCAGTACTTC
d_call: TRBD1; j_call: TRBJ2-7; clone_size: .; v_call: TRBV4-1; cdr3_aa: CASSRFYRDRVEQYF; cdr3_nt: TGCGCCAGCAGCCGATTTTACCGGGACAGGGTCGAGCAGTACTTC
d_call: TRBD2; j_call: TRBJ2-5; clone_size: .; v_call: TRBV4-1; cdr3_aa: CASSRTSGSLYQETQYF; cdr3_nt: TGCGCCAGCAGCCGGACTAGCGGGAGCCTGTACCAAGAGACCCAGTACTTC
d_call: .; j_call: TRBJ2-4; clone_size: .; v_call: TRBV12-3/TRBV12-4; cdr3_aa: CASSLDGTSNIQYF; cdr3_nt: TGTGCCAGCAGTTTAGACGGTACTTCAAACATTCAGTACTTC
d_call: .; j_call: TRBJ1-4; clone_size: few; v_call: TRBV6-5; cdr3_aa: CASSYRGLNEKLFF; cdr3_nt: TGTGCCAGCAGTTACCGGGGCCTTAATGAAAAACTGTTTTTT
d_call: .; j_call: TRBJ1-4; clone_size: few; v_call: TRBV30; cdr3_aa: CAWNAGGPNEKLFF; cdr3_nt: TGTGCCTGGAACGCTGGGGGGCCTAATGAAAAACTGTTTTTT
d_call: TRBD2; j_call: TRBJ2-3; clone_size: .; v_call: TRBV28; cdr3_aa: CATSLSGRSTDTQYF; cdr3_nt: TGTGCCACCTCACTTAGCGGGAGAAGCACAGATACGCAGTATTTT
d_call: .; j_call: TRBJ2-5; clone_size: many; v_call: TRBV20-1; cdr3_aa: CSARPSETQYF; cdr3_nt: TGCAGTGCTAGGCCCTCGGAGACCCAGTACTTC
d_call: TRBD1; j_call: TRBJ1-1; clone_size: few; v_call: TRBV28; cdr3_aa: CASSFQGANAFF; cdr3_nt: TGTGCCAGCAGTTTTCAGGGGGCGAATGCTTTCTTT
d_call: .; j_call: TRBJ2-7; clone_size: many; v_call: TRBV28; cdr3_aa: CASSLVGETYEQYF; cdr3_nt: TGTGCCAGCAGTTTAGTCGGGGAAACCTACGAGCAGTACTTC
d_call: TRBD2; j_call: TRBJ2-3; clone_size: .; v_call: TRBV19; cdr3_aa: CASSDPASGSLDTQYF; cdr3_nt: TGTGCCAGTAGCGATCCCGCTAGCGGGAGTCTCGATACGCAGTATTTT
d_call: TRBD1; j_call: TRBJ2-5; clone_size: many; v_call: TRBV6-1; cdr3_aa: CASIRTGGQETQYF; cdr3_nt: TGTGCCAGCATTAGGACAGGGGGCCAAGAGACCCAGTACTTC
d_call: TRBD2; j_call: TRBJ2-4; clone_size: many; v_call: TRBV3-1; cdr3_aa: CASSRGLAGPTKDIQYF; cdr3_nt: TGTGCCAGCAGCCGCGGACTAGCGGGTCCCACCAAAGACATTCAGTACTTC
d_call: .; j_call: TRBJ2-4; clone_size: .; v_call: TRBV6-2/TRBV6-3; cdr3_aa: CASSVPDSLQYF; cdr3_nt: TGTGCCAGCAGCGTCCCGGACAGTCTTCAGTACTTC
d_call: .; j_call: TRBJ2-5; clone_size: few; v_call: TRBV4-2; cdr3_aa: CASSQATGEQETQYF; cdr3_nt: TGTGCCAGCAGCCAAGCTACGGGAGAACAAGAGACCCAGTACTTC
d_call: TRBD2; j_call: TRBJ2-2; clone_size: many; v_call: TRBV27; cdr3_aa: CASSLRTVGLAGGPAGELFF; cdr3_nt: TGTGCCAGCAGTTTGCGGACAGTAGGGTTAGCGGGAGGGCCGGCCGGGGAGCTGTTTTTT
d_call: TRBD1; j_call: TRBJ2-7; clone_size: .; v_call: TRBV6-5; cdr3_aa: CASSYPPTGDFSYEQYF; cdr3_nt: TGTGCCAGCAGTTACCCGCCGACAGGGGACTTCTCCTACGAGCAGTACTTC
d_call: .; j_call: TRBJ1-5; clone_size: once; v_call: TRBV30; cdr3_aa: CAWSVAAGIFWDQPQHF; cdr3_nt: TGTGCCTGGAGTGTTGCGGCAGGGATCTTTTGGGATCAGCCCCAGCATTTT
d_call: .; j_call: TRBJ2-2; clone_size: many; v_call: TRBV6-2/TRBV6-3; cdr3_aa: CASSAVNTGELFF; cdr3_nt: TGTGCCAGCAGTGCCGTGAACACCGGGGAGCTGTTTTTT
d_call: .; j_call: TRBJ2-2; clone_size: few; v_call: TRBV10-2; cdr3_aa: CATPAASGELFF; cdr3_nt: TGCGCCACCCCCGCGGCCTCCGGGGAGCTGTTTTTT
d_call: .; j_call: TRBJ1-1; clone_size: few; v_call: TRBV15; cdr3_aa: CATSRDQARVTEAFF; cdr3_nt: TGTGCCACCAGCAGAGATCAAGCTAGGGTCACTGAAGCTTTCTTT
d_call: .; j_call: TRBJ2-1; clone_size: many; v_call: TRBV7-3; cdr3_aa: CASSLSRFDEQFF; cdr3_nt: TGTGCCAGCAGCTTAAGTCGATTCGATGAGCAGTTCTTC
d_call: .; j_call: TRBJ2-1; clone_size: many; v_call: TRBV28; cdr3_aa: CASSLGLEQFF; cdr3_nt: TGTGCCAGCAGTTTAGGACTAGAGCAGTTCTTC
d_call: .; j_call: TRBJ2-7; clone_size: .; v_call: TRBV19; cdr3_aa: CASSGIPYEQYF; cdr3_nt: TGTGCCAGTAGTGGGATTCCCTACGAGCAGTACTTC
d_call: .; j_call: TRBJ2-1; clone_size: .; v_call: TRBV25-1; cdr3_aa: CASSESGGGAYNEQFF; cdr3_nt: TGTGCCAGCAGTGAATCTGGGGGCGGCGCCTACAATGAGCAGTTCTTC
d_call: .; j_call: TRBJ2-7; clone_size: many; v_call: TRBV28; cdr3_aa: CASSFSDFEQYF; cdr3_nt: TGTGCCAGCAGTTTCTCCGACTTCGAGCAGTACTTC
d_call: .; j_call: TRBJ2-3; clone_size: many; v_call: TRBV14; cdr3_aa: CASSQSADTQYF; cdr3_nt: TGTGCCAGCAGCCAATCCGCAGATACGCAGTATTTT
d_call: .; j_call: TRBJ1-1; clone_size: .; v_call: TRBV10-3; cdr3_aa: CAISERGAMNTEAFF; cdr3_nt: TGTGCCATCAGTGAGAGGGGGGCCATGAACACTGAAGCTTTCTTT
d_call: .; j_call: TRBJ2-7; clone_size: .; v_call: TRBV9; cdr3_aa: CASSPSRGLVNKYEQYF; cdr3_nt: TGTGCCAGCAGCCCAAGTAGAGGCTTAGTAAACAAGTACGAGCAGTACTTC
d_call: TRBD1; j_call: TRBJ2-2; clone_size: many; v_call: TRBV3-1; cdr3_aa: CASSHSRTGTGELFF; cdr3_nt: TGTGCCAGCAGCCATTCTAGGACAGGTACAGGGGAGCTGTTTTTT
d_call: .; j_call: TRBJ2-1; clone_size: many; v_call: TRBV29-1; cdr3_aa: CSADLSSYNEQFF; cdr3_nt: TGCAGCGCTGACTTAAGCTCCTACAATGAGCAGTTCTTC
d_call: .; j_call: TRBJ1-6; clone_size: many; v_call: TRBV6-1; cdr3_aa: CASSYSASSITLHF; cdr3_nt: TGTGCCAGCAGTTATTCAGCTAGCAGTATCACCCTCCACTTT